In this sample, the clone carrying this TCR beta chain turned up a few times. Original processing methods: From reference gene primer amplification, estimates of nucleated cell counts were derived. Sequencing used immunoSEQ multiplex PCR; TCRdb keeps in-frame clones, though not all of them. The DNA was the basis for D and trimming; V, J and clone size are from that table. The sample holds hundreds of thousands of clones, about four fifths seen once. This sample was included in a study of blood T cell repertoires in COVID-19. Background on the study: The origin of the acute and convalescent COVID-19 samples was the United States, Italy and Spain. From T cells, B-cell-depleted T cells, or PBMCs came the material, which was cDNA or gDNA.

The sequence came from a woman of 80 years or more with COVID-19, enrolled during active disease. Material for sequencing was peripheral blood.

As DNA, the CDR3 is TGTGCCAGCACCTTGGACAGGGGGTCTTCTTCTGAAGCTTTCTTT. Protein sequence: CASTLDRGSSSEAFF. This sequence joins TRBV2 and TRBJ1-1, with 10 bases fitting TRBD1. With V trimmed by 7 bases and J by 6 bases, 11 bases remained unmatched. The length of the CDR3 is 15 residues. The germline CDR1 and CDR2 sequences are SNHLY and FYNNEI. Full variable domain (missing parts from reference TRBV2 and TRBJ1-1): EPEVTQTPSHQVTQMGQEVILRCVPISNHLYFYWYRQILGQKVEFLVSFYNNEISEKSEIFDDQFSVERPDGSNFTLKIRSTKLEDSAMYFCASTLDRGSSSEAFFGQGTRLTVV.